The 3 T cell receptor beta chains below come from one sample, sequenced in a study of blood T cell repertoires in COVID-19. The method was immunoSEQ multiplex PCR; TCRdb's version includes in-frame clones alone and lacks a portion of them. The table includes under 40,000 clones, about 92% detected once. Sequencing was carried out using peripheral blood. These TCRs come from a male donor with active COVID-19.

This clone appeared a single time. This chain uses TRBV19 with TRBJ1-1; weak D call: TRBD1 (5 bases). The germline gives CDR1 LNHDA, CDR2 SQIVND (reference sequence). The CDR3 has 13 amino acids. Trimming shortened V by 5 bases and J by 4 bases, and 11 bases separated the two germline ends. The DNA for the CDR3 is TGTGCCAGTAGTCAAAGGGGTGTCACTGAAGCTTTCTTT. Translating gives CASSQRGVTEAFF.

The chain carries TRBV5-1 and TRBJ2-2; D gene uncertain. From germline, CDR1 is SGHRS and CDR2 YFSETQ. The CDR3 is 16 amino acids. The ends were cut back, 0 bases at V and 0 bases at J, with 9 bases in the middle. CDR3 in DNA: TGCGCCAGCAGCTTGGAGCCAGGCTCGAACACCGGGGAGCTGTTTTTT. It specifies CASSLEPGSNTGELFF.

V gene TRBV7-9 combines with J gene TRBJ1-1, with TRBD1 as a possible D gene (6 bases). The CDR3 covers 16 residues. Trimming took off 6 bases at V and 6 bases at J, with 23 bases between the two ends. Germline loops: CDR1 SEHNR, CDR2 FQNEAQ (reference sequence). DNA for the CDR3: TGTGCCAGCAGTCCCAGGGGTAGTACCCTTTCGGCTGAAGCTTTCTTT. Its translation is CASSPRGSTLSAEAFF.